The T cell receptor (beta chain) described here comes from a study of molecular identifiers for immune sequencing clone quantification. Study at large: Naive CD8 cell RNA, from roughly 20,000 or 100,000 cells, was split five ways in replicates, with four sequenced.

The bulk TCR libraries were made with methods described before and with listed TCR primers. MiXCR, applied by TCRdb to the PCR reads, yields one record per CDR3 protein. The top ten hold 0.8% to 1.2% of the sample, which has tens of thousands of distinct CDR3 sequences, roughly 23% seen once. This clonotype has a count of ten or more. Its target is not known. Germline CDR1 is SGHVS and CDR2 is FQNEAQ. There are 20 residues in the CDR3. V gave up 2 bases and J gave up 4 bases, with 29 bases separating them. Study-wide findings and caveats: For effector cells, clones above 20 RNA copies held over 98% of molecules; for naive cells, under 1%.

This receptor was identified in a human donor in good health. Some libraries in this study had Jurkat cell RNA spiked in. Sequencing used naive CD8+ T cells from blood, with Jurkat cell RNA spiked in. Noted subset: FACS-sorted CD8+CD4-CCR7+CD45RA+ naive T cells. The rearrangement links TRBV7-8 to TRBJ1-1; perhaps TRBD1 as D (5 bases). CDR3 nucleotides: TGTGCCAGCAGCTTAAGCGGTTCTGCGGGGCTTATTTTGGATAGCACTGAAGCTTTCTTT. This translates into CASSLSGSAGLILDSTEAFF.